Listed below are T cell receptor beta chains from one sample, sequenced in a study of blood T cell repertoires in COVID-19. Some clones are missing from TCRdb's copy, which holds only in-frame ones; the method was immunoSEQ multiplex PCR. The repertoire has about 210,000 clones, approximately 80% of them found once; the top ten carry about 4.5%. Sequencing was done on a sample of PBMCs or T cells enriched from blood (not recorded which). These TCRs come from a man aged 25-45 years with acute COVID-19. Each CDR3 is given with its conserved first and last residue. A D gene is named only where the DNA matches it firmly. Size tells how often a clone was seen (once, few, many) or the class of an expanded clone, and some rows leave it out.

TRBJ1-2	TRBD1	TRBV2	.	CASSEAGQKYGYTF	TGTGCCAGCAGTGAAGCGGGACAGAAATATGGCTACACCTTC
TRBJ1-6	.	TRBV10-3	.	CAIRAGDLTPLHF	TGTGCCATCAGGGCGGGGGACCTAACACCCCTCCACTTT
TRBJ2-5	.	TRBV2	.	CASSEAPGLEETQYF	TGTGCCAGCAGTGAAGCCCCAGGGTTGGAAGAGACCCAGTACTTC
TRBJ2-2	TRBD1	TRBV7-3	.	CASSPNRGPTGELFF	TGTGCCAGCAGCCCGAACAGGGGACCCACCGGGGAGCTGTTTTTT
TRBJ2-3	TRBD1	TRBV5-1	.	CASSPQPGQLTDTQYF	TGCGCCAGCAGCCCGCAACCGGGACAGCTCACAGATACGCAGTATTTT
TRBJ2-3	TRBD2	TRBV9	.	CASSPGGALSDTQYF	TGTGCCAGCAGCCCCGGGGGGGCATTGTCCGATACGCAGTATTTT
TRBJ2-3	TRBD2	TRBV5-6	.	CASSLVVAGGPEDTQYF	TGTGCCAGCAGCTTGGTGGTAGCGGGGGGGCCGGAAGATACGCAGTATTTT
TRBJ1-2	.	TRBV6-5	.	CASSYRGANYGYTF	TGTGCCAGCAGTTACCGGGGAGCCAACTATGGCTACACCTTC
TRBJ2-3	TRBD2	TRBV18	.	CASSPLGASGGLTDTQYF	TGTGCCAGCTCACCACTCGGGGCTAGCGGGGGGCTCACAGATACGCAGTATTTT
TRBJ1-2	.	TRBV12-3/TRBV12-4	.	CASGTGTRGYTF	TGTGCCAGCGGCACCGGGACAAGAGGCTACACCTTC
TRBJ1-2	.	TRBV4-1	.	CASSQGVTGALSYGYTF	TGCGCCAGCAGCCAAGGGGTAACAGGAGCTCTATCCTATGGCTACACCTTC
TRBJ1-2	TRBD1	TRBV19	once	CASSIGDRGWQDGYTF	TGTGCCAGTAGTATAGGCGACAGGGGGTGGCAAGATGGCTACACCTTC
TRBJ2-3	TRBD2	TRBV5-1	.	CASSLAGYTDTQYF	TGCGCCAGCTCTCTAGCGGGGTACACAGATACGCAGTATTTT
TRBJ1-2	.	TRBV3-1/TRBV3-2	few	CASSQDDRGYTF	TGTGCCAGCAGCCAAGATGATCGGGGCTACACCTTC
TRBJ1-6	TRBD1	TRBV10-2	.	CASSEQTGQGSPLHF	TGCGCCAGCAGTGAGCAGACAGGGCAGGGTTCACCCCTCCACTTT
TRBJ1-1	.	TRBV18	few	CASSPAGMNTEAFF	TGTGCCAGCTCGCCTGCGGGGATGAACACTGAAGCTTTCTTT
TRBJ2-7	TRBD1	TRBV5-4	.	CASSFGTGSEQYF	TGTGCCAGCAGCTTCGGGACAGGGAGCGAGCAGTACTTC
TRBJ2-7	.	TRBV3-1/TRBV3-2	.	CASSHWDKSDEQYF	TGTGCCAGCAGCCATTGGGACAAATCCGACGAGCAGTACTTC